The TCR beta chain under discussion was sequenced for a study of shared clonotypes between healthy human individuals. Study results and caveats: In contrast to clonotypes shared by all four donors, non-shared clonotypes had lower generation probabilities.

Remarks on this clone: What it binds is not known.

A deep-level run was used for the assay. TCRdb's table, derived via immunoSEQ multiplex PCR, lists solely in-frame clones and lacks some. The data show just over 2,000,000 clones, roughly 94% seen once. CD8 cells classed as naive were CD45RO-negative and positively selected for CCR7, excluding terminally differentiated effector memory CD45RA+ cells. Trimming removed 0 bases from V and 4 bases from J, with 13 bases in between. The germline V gene encodes CDR1 PRHDT and CDR2 FYEKMQ (reference sequence). CDR3 length: 15 residues. Sequencing used naive CD8+ T cells sorted from blood. This sequence originates from a man between 18 and 35 years old in good health. The rearrangement uses TRBV13 and TRBJ2-7; D may be TRBD2 (6 bases). CDR3 loop: CASSLGRREGYEQYF. The CDR3, as DNA: TGTGCCAGCAGCTTAGGCCGGCGGGAAGGGTACGAGCAGTACTTC.